Each of the 10 T cell receptor beta chains below was sequenced from the same sample in a study of blood T cell repertoires in COVID-19. The method was immunoSEQ multiplex PCR; TCRdb's version includes in-frame clones alone and lacks a portion of them. The sample consists of 250,000 or so clones, under 85% of them appearing once. The sequenced sample consisted of peripheral blood. These receptors all stem from a man between 25 and 39 years old who had recovered from COVID-19.

The genes are TRBV7-2 and TRBJ2-7; TRBD2 matches 9 bases. V shed 3 bases, J shed 4 bases, and the junction held 7 bases outside the gene matches. This CDR3 is 15 amino acids long. In germline, CDR1 is SGHTA, CDR2 FQGNSA. The CDR3 is CASSFRLAALYEQYF. In DNA form, the CDR3 reads TGTGCCAGCAGCTTCAGACTAGCGGCGCTATACGAGCAGTACTTC.

The chain joins TRBV5-4 to TRBJ2-1; D might be TRBD2 (7 bases). CDR1 SGHNT and CDR2 YYREEE come from the germline V gene (reference sequence). The V and J ends lost 10 bases and 0 bases respectively, with 20 bases between them. This CDR3 contains 16 residues. CDR3 in amino acids: CAGGHGRGSSYNEQFF. The CDR3 region has the DNA TGTGCCGGGGGACATGGGCGGGGGAGCTCCTACAATGAGCAGTTCTTC. The whole variable domain, remainder taken from reference TRBV5-4 and TRBJ2-1, is ETGVTQSPTHLIKTRGQQVTLRCSSQSGHNTVSWYQQALGQGPQFIFQYYREEENGRGNFPPRFSGLQFPNYSSELNVNALELDDSALYLCAGGHGRGSSYNEQFFGPGTRLTVL.

The gene calls are TRBV7-8 and TRBJ2-3; 9 nucleotides align to TRBD2. Germline-derived CDR1 and CDR2 are SGHVS and FQNEAQ. The CDR3 has 17 residues. The J segment lost 4 bases and the V segment lost 5 bases, leaving 13 bases of the junction unmatched. The CDR3 DNA reads as TGTGCCAGCAGCGAGGGGGGGCTAGCGGGGTTAGCAGATACGCAGTATTTT. Its protein is CASSEGGLAGLADTQYF. The full variable domain, with the rest looked up from reference TRBV7-8 and TRBJ2-3, is GAGVSQSPRYKVAKRGQDVALRCDPISGHVSLFWYQQALGQGPEFLTYFQNEAQLDKSGLPSDRFFAERPEGSVSTLKIQRTQQEDSAVYLCASSEGGLAGLADTQYFGPGTRLTVL.

CDR3 region: CASNPGTMQETQYF. CDR3 in DNA: TGTGCCAGCAATCCCGGGACAATGCAAGAGACCCAGTACTTC. V gene TRBV2 combines with J gene TRBJ2-5; a possible D gene is TRBD1 (6 bases). Per the germline V gene, CDR1 is SNHLY and CDR2 is FYNNEI. The CDR3 extends over 14 amino acids. The V end lost 7 bases, the J end lost 2 bases, and 14 bases lay between the germline ends.

This chain uses TRBV11-1 with TRBJ2-1, with a weak D call TRBD2 (6 bases). The CDR3 sequence is 15 residues long. Germline V CDR1 and CDR2: SGHAT, FQDESV (reference sequence). Trimming removed 6 bases at V and 5 bases at J, with 17 bases between. The CDR3 DNA is TGTGCCAGCAGTCAAAGTCGGGGGTTTAACAATGAGCAGTTCTTC. It specifies CASSQSRGFNNEQFF.

V usage is TRBV9 and J usage is TRBJ1-6; 10 nucleotides agree with TRBD1. CDR1 is SGDLS and CDR2 is YYNGEE in the germline V gene. This CDR3 has 13 amino acids. V lost 7 bases and J lost 7; bases outside the gene matches: 2. The CDR3 region has the DNA TGTGCCAGCGGACAGGGGGACAATTCACCCCTCCACTTT. Encoded protein: CASGQGDNSPLHF.

The chain links TRBV18 to TRBJ1-2; D is ambiguous. Germline lookup yields CDR1 KGHSH and CDR2 LQKENI. V was cut by 2 bases and J by 7 bases, with 17 bases left in between. The CDR3 is 15 amino acids. DNA of the CDR3: TGTGCCAGCTCACCAATGGACGGAGGAAATAGTGGCTACACCTTC. Translating gives CASSPMDGGNSGYTF.

The V gene is TRBV14, the J gene TRBJ2-5; no definite D call. The CDR3 runs 13 residues. The germline V and J ends were trimmed by 6 bases and 2 bases, with 10 bases remaining between them. CDR1 is SGHDN, CDR2 FVKESK, per germline. The CDR3 region has the DNA TGTGCCAGCAGTCGAAGCCTACAAGAGACCCAGTACTTC. Translating gives CASSRSLQETQYF.

The chain employs TRBV7-8 and TRBJ1-1; a weak D match, TRBD1 (6 bases). V lost 2 bases to trimming and J lost 4 bases, with 8 bases between them. The CDR3 loop spans 13 amino acids. CDR1 is SGHVS, CDR2 FQNEAQ, per germline. CDR3: CASSLQGTTEAFF. CDR3 sequence (DNA): TGTGCCAGCAGCTTACAGGGGACCACTGAAGCTTTCTTT.

The CDR3 protein is CASSAHGTGREKLFF. CDR3 bases: TGTGCCAGCAGCGCCCACGGGACAGGGAGGGAAAAACTGTTTTTT. The V and J genes are TRBV5-8 and TRBJ1-4; 9 bases map to TRBD1. V was pared by 4 bases and J by 8 bases, with 9 bases of the junction left unmatched. The CDR3 is 15 residues long. The germline CDR1 and CDR2 sequences are SGHTS and YDEGEE.